Presented here are 9 T cell receptor beta chains from one specimen sequenced in a study of blood T cell repertoires in COVID-19 (dated by TCRdb to 2020 to 2021). Libraries were made using the immunoSEQ multiplex PCR assay. The immuneACCESS repertoire file appears here via TCRdb, limited to in-frame rearrangements. These files lack a portion of the clones; in checked studies, under half of the deficit traces to unresolved V genes, and the cause of the others is not known. The sample data list some 96,000 clones, and roughly 88% of these were observed just once. The top ten clones comprise 5% of the sample. What was sequenced was peripheral blood. Source of these receptors: a human donor in a cohort sampled during active COVID-19.

The J gene is TRBJ2-7, the V gene TRBV14; maybe TRBD1 (7 bases). This CDR3 is built from 15 residues. V was trimmed by 0 bases and J by 0 bases, leaving 9 bases between them. CDR1 is SGHDN, CDR2 FVKESK, per germline. The CDR3 loop is CASSQEEGASYEQYF. The CDR3 nucleotides read TGTGCCAGCAGCCAAGAGGAGGGGGCCTCCTACGAGCAGTACTTC.

The chain links TRBV30 to TRBJ2-5, with 9 bases identical to TRBD1. V trimming: 0 bases; J trimming: 4 bases; junction bases outside the gene matches: 9. Germline assignment: CDR1 GTSNPN and CDR2 SVGIG (reference sequence). The CDR3 sequence is 16 residues long. DNA for the CDR3: TGTGCCTGGAGTGTATGTGGGACAGGGAAGGGAGAGACCCAGTACTTC. It translates to CAWSVCGTGKGETQYF. The full variable domain, in which reference TRBV30 and TRBJ2-5 provide the parts outside the CDR3, is SQTIHQWPATLVQPVGSPLSLECTVEGTSNPNLYWYRQAAGRGLQLLFYSVGIGQISSEVPQNLSASRPQDRQFILSSKKLLLSDSGFYLCAWSVCGTGKGETQYFGPGTRLLVL.

V is TRBV10-3 and J is TRBJ2-2; D gene uncertain. This CDR3 has 13 amino acids. CDR1 and CDR2 from the germline V gene are ENHRY and SYGVKD. V lost 3 bases, J lost 1 base, and 3 bases lay in between. In DNA form, the CDR3 reads TGTGCCATCAGTGACAGGAACACCGGGGAGCTGTTTTTT. This encodes CAISDRNTGELFF.

The chain carries TRBV12-3 or TRBV12-4 and TRBJ1-5, with D hard to call. The CDR3 has 13 residues. V lost 5 bases to trimming and J lost 11 bases, with 16 bases between them. In DNA form, the CDR3 reads TGTGCCAGCAGTGCGCGTGAACGGGAGTCCCAGCATTTT. It translates to CASSARERESQHF.

The chain couples TRBV5-6 to TRBJ2-1, with 13 bases aligning to TRBD2. Germline V CDR1 and CDR2: SGHDT, YYEEEE. The ends lost 3 bases at V and 3 bases at J; junction bases unmatched: 9. The CDR3 has 18 amino acids. The CDR3 DNA reads TGTGCCAGCAGCTCACCGGGACTAGCGGGAAACCGCTACAATGAGCAGTTCTTC. Its translation: CASSSPGLAGNRYNEQFF.

CDR3 loop: CASSRPEPNTGELFF. The CDR3 bases are TGTGCCAGTAGTCGGCCGGAGCCGAACACCGGGGAGCTGTTTTTT. The rearrangement links TRBV19 to TRBJ2-2; D is unclear. The CDR3 is 15 amino acids. The germline CDR1 and CDR2 sequences are LNHDA and SQIVND (reference sequence). Trimming removed 5 bases from V and 0 bases from J, with 10 bases in between.

The chain employs TRBV27 and TRBJ1-1; D remains unclear. The V gene's germline CDR1 is MNHEY and CDR2 SMNVEV (reference sequence). The CDR3 covers 15 residues. V lost 4 bases and J lost 2, with 14 bases in between. CDR3 nucleotide sequence: TGTGCCAGCAGTTCTTTAGGACGGACTAACACTGAAGCTTTCTTT. Translated, it gives CASSSLGRTNTEAFF.

The chain carries TRBV28 and TRBJ2-1; TRBD1 agrees at 8 bases. Per germline, CDR1 MDHEN and CDR2 SYDVKM. The V segment lost 6 bases and the J segment 0 bases; nucleotides outside the gene matches: 7. The CDR3 consists of 16 residues. CDR3 loop: CASRPNRGSSYNEQFF. The CDR3 nucleotides are TGTGCCAGCAGGCCGAACAGGGGGAGCTCCTACAATGAGCAGTTCTTC. The entire variable domain, with the rest obtained from reference TRBV28 and TRBJ2-1, is as follows: DVKVTQSSRYLVKRTGEKVFLECVQDMDHENMFWYRQDPGLGLRLIYFSYDVKMKEKGDIPEGYSVSREKKERFSLILESASTNQTSMYLCASRPNRGSSYNEQFFGPGTRLTVL.

This rearrangement joins TRBV24-1 to TRBJ2-1, with 8 nucleotides matching TRBD1. Germline CDR1 and CDR2: KGHDR and SFDVKD. The CDR3 runs 14 residues. V shed 7 bases and J 6 bases; nucleotides not matched to a gene: 7. This chain's CDR3 is CATSRGQSSNEQFF. The CDR3 coding sequence is TGTGCCACCAGCAGGGGGCAATCTTCCAATGAGCAGTTCTTC.